This T cell receptor (beta chain) is drawn from a study of identical twins. Template switching, a step in the protocol, added a universal primer site, and cDNA carried unique molecular identifiers. TCRdb re-called the 5' RACE reads with MiXCR, one entry per CDR3 protein. This sample has some 500,000 distinct CDR3 sequences, with 20% to 25% found just once. As for this clonotype: Antigen specificity is unknown.

Study results and limitations: Among out-of-frame alpha sequences shared by twins, low generation probability occurred in excess. Researchers caution that invariant MAIT and iNKT cells could partly confound zero-insertion analyses.

In addition, the sample was reused for a study of T cells expressing NK-cell markers. That work states: In sorted CD3+CD56+NKG2C+, CD3+CD56+NKG2C- and CD3+CD56-NKG2C+ T cells, TCR beta repertoires were obtained.

The sequenced sample consisted of CD4+ T cells sorted from blood. This sequence was found in a young woman in good health.

The CDR3 coding sequence is TGTGCCATCGAAGCCATTAGCGGGGAGCTGTTTTTT. Its translation is CAIEAISGELFF. The rearrangement joins TRBV21-1 to TRBJ2-2. TRBV21-1 is a pseudogene segment. The CDR3 has 12 amino acids.